The 20 T cell receptor gamma chains reported below all come from one sample, sequenced in a study of gamma-delta chains in newborns, infants, children (dated by TCRdb to the late 2010s). Sequencing used an Illumina MiSeq. In TCRdb, clones were called once more from the public reads by CATT, and rows of identical DNA were later combined. The sample table records roughly 450 gamma-chain clones; around two fifths of these occur just once. The top ten clonotypes cover around a fifth of the sample. The sample consisted of blood. These receptor sequences come from a child who was a newborn, infant or young child, either healthy, febrile or measles-vaccinated (not recorded which).

This clone turned up a few times. This chain connects TRGV4 to TRGJP2. Because TCRdb records no J gene, it was assigned here through a match of the DNA to germline. The V segment lost 1 base and the J segment 8 bases; nucleotides outside the gene matches: 1. Germline V gene data show CDR1 as EGSTGY and CDR2 as YDSYTSSV. CDR3 length: 12 amino acids. CDR3: CATWDGDWIKTF. The CDR3 DNA reads as TGTGCCACCTGGGATGGAGATTGGATCAAGACGTTT.

This clone occurred a few times. The sample has other DNA sequences that encode this CDR3 too. The chain recombines TRGV9 with TRGJ1 or TRGJ2. No J gene is reported in TCRdb; it was inferred here by comparing the DNA with germline. With 0 bases clipped from V and 7 bases from J, the junction kept 3 bases outside the gene matches. The CDR3 totals 12 residues. CDR1 is GITISATS and CDR2 is ISYDGTV in the germline V gene (reference sequence). The CDR3 DNA follows: TGTGCCTTGTGGGAGGTGGGATATAAGAAACTCTTT. Protein: CALWEVGYKKLF.

This clone is deemed hyperexpanded. The same CDR3 arises from other DNA sequences in this sample as well. V and J are TRGV9 and TRGJP. The germline V gene has CDR1 GITISATS and CDR2 ISYDGTV (reference sequence). This CDR3 region has 16 residues. J was trimmed by 4 bases and V by 0 bases; bases with no gene match: 0. Here the CDR3 reads CALWEVQELGKKIKVF. The CDR3 nucleotides read TGTGCCTTGTGGGAGGTGCAAGAGTTGGGCAAAAAAATCAAGGTATTT.

In regard to this clone: At one end, the junction sequence differs from germline, possibly due to a read error. The rearrangement links TRGV4 to TRGJ1 or TRGJ2. The J gene was not available in TCRdb and was assigned here by matching the DNA to germline segments. The germline CDR1 and CDR2 sequences are EGSTGY and YDSYTSSV. The CDR3 has 12 residues. This CDR3 is CATWDHACKKLF. The CDR3 DNA follows: TGCGCCACCTGGGACCACGCCTGTAAGAAACTCTTT.

About this clone itself: A read error may be the cause here, since a much bigger clone is one base away. The chain carries TRGV9 and TRGJP. The J gene is not listed in TCRdb, so it was assigned here from a DNA match to germline. Germline V gives CDR1 GITISATS, CDR2 ISYDGTV (reference sequence). The CDR3 spans 15 residues. The CDR3 DNA follows: TGTGCCTGGTGGGAGCAAGAGTTGGGCAAAAAAATCAAGGTATTT. Translating it yields CAWWEQELGKKIKVF.

The gene calls are TRGV9 and TRGJP2. The J gene, not given by TCRdb, was assigned here from a germline match of the nucleotide sequence. This CDR3 region has 16 residues. Germline CDR1 GITISATS, CDR2 ISYDGTV (reference sequence). Trimming removed 0 bases from V and 2 bases from J; junction bases left unmatched: 6. Here the CDR3 reads CALWEVQGSSDWIKTF. As DNA, the CDR3 is TGTGCCTTGTGGGAGGTGCAAGGGAGTAGTGATTGGATCAAGACGTTT.

The V gene lacks a call, and TRGJ1 or TRGJ2 is the J gene. This CDR3 region has 13 residues. CDR3 in DNA: TGTGCCACCTGGGACAGGCCGGATTATAAGAAACTCTTT. Amino acid sequence: CATWDRPDYKKLF.

With respect to this clone: The sample has other DNA sequences that encode this CDR3 too. The V call is TRGV4, the J call TRGJ1 or TRGJ2. The J gene was missing in TCRdb and was found by matching the end of the DNA to germline. With V trimmed by 12 bases and J by 3 bases, 11 bases remained unmatched. The CDR3 consists of 12 residues. Germline V gives CDR1 EGSTGY, CDR2 YDSYTSSV. The CDR3 DNA sequence: TGTGCCCACCACGGGATTTATTATAAGAAACTCTTT. Protein product: CAHHGIYYKKLF.

The chain recombines TRGV9 with TRGJP. Matching the DNA to germline supplied the J gene, which TCRdb does not give. The CDR3 length is 16 residues. The J segment lost 7 bases and the V segment lost 0 bases, leaving 3 bases of the junction unmatched. Per germline, CDR1 GITISATS and CDR2 ISYDGTV (reference sequence). The chain's CDR3 is CALWEVWELGKKIKVF. CDR3 bases: TGTGCCTTGTGGGAGGTGTGGGAGTTGGGCAAAAAAATCAAGGTATTT.

The table lists this clone with a few counts. J is TRGJP and V is TRGV9. Germline matching of the DNA provided the J gene here, since TCRdb leaves it blank. Trimming removed 3 bases from V and 7 bases from J; junction bases left unmatched: 6. Germline loops: CDR1 GITISATS, CDR2 ISYDGTV (reference sequence). CDR3 length: 16 amino acids. CDR3 sequence (DNA): TGTGCCTTGTGGGAGTCAGGGGAGTTGGGCAAAAAAATCAAGGTATTT. This translates into CALWESGELGKKIKVF.

Of note for this clone: This may arise from a read error, as a much more abundant clone is one base away. The V gene is TRGV9, the J gene TRGJP. The J gene, absent from TCRdb, was called here by matching the DNA to germline. V was clipped by 0 bases and J by 5 bases; unmatched bases: 1. CDR1 and CDR2 from the germline V gene are GITISATS and ISYDGTV (reference sequence). The CDR3 has 16 residues. CDR3 region: CALWEVEELGKKIKVF. CDR3 coding DNA: TGTGCCTTGTGGGAGGTGGAAGAGTTGGGCAAAAAAATCAAGGTATTT.

The genes are TRGV9 and TRGJP. The J gene is absent in TCRdb and was assigned here via DNA matching to germline. Unmatched junction bases numbered 5, after V lost 2 bases and J lost 7 bases. The CDR3 totals 16 residues. Germline assignment: CDR1 GITISATS and CDR2 ISYDGTV (reference sequence). The CDR3 sequence is CALWEGNELGKKIKVF. CDR3 DNA: TGTGCCTTGTGGGAGGGGAACGAGTTGGGCAAAAAAATCAAGGTATTT.

The table lists this clone with a few counts. The sample has other DNA sequences that encode this CDR3 too. The chain recombines TRGV9 with TRGJP. TCRdb gives no J gene; it was assigned here by matching the DNA to germline. With V trimmed by 3 bases and J by 4 bases, 3 bases remained unmatched. From germline, CDR1 is GITISATS and CDR2 ISYDGTV (reference sequence). The length of the CDR3 is 16 residues. The CDR3 sequence: CALWESQELGKKIKVF. The CDR3 nucleotides read TGTGCCTTGTGGGAGTCTCAAGAGTTGGGCAAAAAAATCAAGGTATTT.

This clone appeared a few times. This sample includes further DNA sequences coding for the same CDR3. This CDR3 is CALWEAQELGKKIKVF. CDR3 bases: TGTGCCTTGTGGGAGGCTCAAGAGTTGGGCAAAAAAATCAAGGTATTT. J is TRGJP and V is TRGV9. TCRdb is silent on the J gene; assignment here came from matching the DNA to germline. The V gene's germline CDR1 is GITISATS and CDR2 ISYDGTV (reference sequence). This CDR3 is built from 16 residues. The ends lost 2 bases at V and 4 bases at J; junction bases unmatched: 2.

The chain carries TRGV9 and TRGJP. Here the J gene was assigned by germline matching of the DNA, as TCRdb has none. CDR3 length equals 16 residues. CDR1 and CDR2 from the germline V gene are GITISATS and ISYDGTV (reference sequence). The junction had 4 bases not matched to a gene; V was cut back by 0 bases and J by 8 bases. CDR3 sequence (DNA): TGTGCCTTGTGGGAGGTGTGGAAGTTGGGCAAAAAAATCAAGGTATTT. This translates into CALWEVWKLGKKIKVF.

In this sample, this clone turned up a few times. The genes are TRGV9 and TRGJP. The J gene was not available in TCRdb and was assigned here by matching the DNA to germline segments. Germline V gene sequence: CDR1 GITISATS, CDR2 ISYDGTV (reference sequence). V gave up 3 bases and J gave up 10 bases; unmatched junction bases: 0. CDR3 size: 13 residues. CDR3 sequence reads: CALWELGKKIKVF. In nucleotides, the CDR3 is TGTGCCTTGTGGGAGTTGGGCAAAAAAATCAAGGTATTT.

As regards this clone: A much larger clone lies a single base off, so this may be a read error. The same CDR3 arises from other DNA sequences in this sample as well. This sequence joins TRGV9 and TRGJP. The J gene, left out of TCRdb, was set here by checking the DNA against germline. This CDR3 contains 16 residues. Losses at the gene ends were 2 bases for V and 3 bases for J; bases not matched to a gene: 1. Germline V CDR1 and CDR2: GITISATS, ISYDGTV (reference sequence). CDR3 residues: CALWEAQELGKKIKVF. The CDR3 DNA follows: TGTGCCTTGTGGGAGGCGCAAGAGTTGGGCAAAAAAATCAAGGTATTT.

This clone was seen a few times. The same CDR3 also results from other DNA sequences found in this sample. The rearrangement uses TRGV9 and TRGJP. The J gene was missing in TCRdb and was found by matching the end of the DNA to germline. The CDR3 is 17 residues long. Germline V CDR1 and CDR2: GITISATS, ISYDGTV (reference sequence). The junction had 3 bases not matched to a gene; V was cut back by 0 bases and J by 4 bases. The CDR3 here is CALWEVPQELGKKIKVF. The CDR3 region has the DNA TGTGCCTTGTGGGAGGTGCCCCAAGAGTTGGGCAAAAAAATCAAGGTATTT.

V is TRGV8 and J is TRGJ1 or TRGJ2. This CDR3 spans 14 amino acids. V lost 5 bases to trimming and J lost 0 bases; unmatched junction nucleotides: 7. Germline CDR1 is VENAVY and CDR2 is YDSYNSRV. CDR3 in DNA: TGTGCCACCTGGGTTACTTCGAATTATTATAAGAAACTCTTT. Residues: CATWVTSNYYKKLF.

The chain combines TRGV1 with TRGJ1 or TRGJ2. No J gene was available from TCRdb, and it was assigned here by a germline match of the DNA. TRGV1 is flagged as an ORF with uncertain function. V was pared by 2 bases and J by 2 bases, with 3 bases of the junction left unmatched. This CDR3 contains 13 residues. The CDR3: CATWDTYYYKKLF. As DNA, the CDR3 is TGTGCCACCTGGGACACCTATTATTATAAGAAACTCTTT.